These T cell receptor beta chains were read from a single sample in a study of blood T cell repertoires in COVID-19. The data were produced by immunoSEQ multiplex PCR, yet TCRdb's version contains in-frame clones alone and is incomplete. The table lists 250,000 to 300,000 clones, approximately 82% of them singletons. The sequenced sample was peripheral blood. The receptors come from a man aged 60 to 69 who had recovered from COVID-19. The CDR3 runs from the conserved cysteine through the conserved F or W. Fields, in order: V gene, CDR3 length, D gene, CDR3 protein. A D gene is named only where the DNA matches it firmly.

v_gene: TRBV28; len: 12; d_gene: -; CDR3aa: CASKSTNSPLHF
v_gene: TRBV28; len: 17; d_gene: TRBD1; CDR3aa: CASRLRDRGGGNQPQHF
v_gene: TRBV7-9; len: 13; d_gene: -; CDR3aa: CASRPNRDTEAFF
v_gene: TRBV5-5; len: 15; d_gene: TRBD1; CDR3aa: CASSLGVTGGAGAFF
v_gene: TRBV29-1; len: 12; d_gene: -; CDR3aa: CSVPVMNTEAFF
v_gene: TRBV6-6; len: 14; d_gene: -; CDR3aa: CASSLQEINQPQHF
v_gene: TRBV19; len: 15; d_gene: -; CDR3aa: CASSISGTFGTEAFF
v_gene: TRBV3-1/TRBV3-2; len: 15; d_gene: TRBD2; CDR3aa: CASASPSGTAETQYF
v_gene: TRBV5-1; len: 17; d_gene: TRBD1; CDR3aa: CASSATGTAAGNEKLFF
v_gene: TRBV27; len: 18; d_gene: TRBD1; CDR3aa: CASSSMTGSLAGANVLTF
v_gene: TRBV2; len: 11; d_gene: -; CDR3aa: CASNTYNEQFF
v_gene: TRBV11-2; len: 13; d_gene: -; CDR3aa: CASSLGAGNIQYF
v_gene: TRBV5-1; len: 14; d_gene: -; CDR3aa: CASSLSGGQDTQYF
v_gene: TRBV24-1; len: 16; d_gene: -; CDR3aa: CATSDSGSLAKNIQYF
v_gene: TRBV9; len: 18; d_gene: TRBD2; CDR3aa: CASSVESSGRRGYNEQFF
v_gene: TRBV6-2/TRBV6-3; len: 15; d_gene: -; CDR3aa: CASSRVEGRGGTQYF
v_gene: TRBV3-1/TRBV3-2; len: 14; d_gene: -; CDR3aa: CASSQRRDAEKLFF
v_gene: TRBV11-2; len: 14; d_gene: -; CDR3aa: CASSKRRGSAEAFF
v_gene: TRBV5-8; len: 17; d_gene: TRBD2; CDR3aa: CASSLLLTSGGVEPQYF
v_gene: TRBV5-1; len: 13; d_gene: -; CDR3aa: CASSRERSYEQYF
v_gene: TRBV7-6; len: 15; d_gene: TRBD1; CDR3aa: CASSEPDRGLGEQYF
v_gene: TRBV24-1; len: 16; d_gene: TRBD1; CDR3aa: CATSDPGTAVSNEQFF
v_gene: TRBV30; len: 12; d_gene: -; CDR3aa: CAWSAVNEKLFF
v_gene: TRBV28; len: 16; d_gene: -; CDR3aa: CASSSTFEFPNTEAFF
v_gene: TRBV19; len: 14; d_gene: TRBD1; CDR3aa: CASSMGQSDQPQHF
v_gene: TRBV28; len: 15; d_gene: TRBD1; CDR3aa: CASRRQGVQGQPQHF
v_gene: TRBV6-1; len: 13; d_gene: -; CDR3aa: CASSEGRNQPQHF
v_gene: TRBV7-2; len: 15; d_gene: TRBD1; CDR3aa: CASSLRQGGYTEAFF